The following is a TCR beta chain sequence with its context. This clone came up a few times. Which antigen it targets is not known. Within one base of it there is no much larger clone, and no base qualities were kept. The High Capacity cDNA Reverse Transcription Kit was used to reverse transcribe all of the isolated RNA, meaning that expressed TCRB transcripts were what got sequenced. Naive, central memory and regulatory T cell samples underwent deep immunoSEQ sequencing, averaging about 3.3 million total reads per sample. After sorted cells were lysed in RLT buffer, RNA was extracted with DNase-treated RNeasy Micro or Mini kits, with the choice depending on cell number. To prevent cross-contamination, each cell subset was processed individually, whereas patient and healthy donor samples were processed jointly. TCRB sequences were amplified from cDNA with the immunoSEQ multiplex PCR, producing 87-bp fragments spanning the CDR3 region. The amplicons were sequenced using the Illumina HiSeq platform. The study's processing was this. Synthetic template baselines were used to correct PCR bias computationally, reads within Hamming distance 2 were collapsed together, and singletons that could not be merged were discarded. Reads were aligned against IMGT to assign V, D and J genes, CDR3 length and insertions or deletions at six rearrangement sites. Within each subset, clonotype counts were normalized to sorted cell number, after which true diversity and Gini coefficients were computed with the tcR R package. Repertoire sharing was quantified using the overlap coefficient calculated on TCRB nucleotide sequences. This immuneACCESS table, as held by TCRdb, lists in-frame sequences with V and J called but not all clones. Of the missing ones, under half trace to an unresolved V gene in checked studies; the others have no known cause. Clonal size and the V and J genes are those of that table, whereas D and trimming came from the DNA. Within this sample are approximately 140,000 clones, with 9% to 10% of them counted one time only. The top ten hold about 0.6% of the sample.

Taken from the germline V gene, the CDR1 and CDR2 loops are SGDLS and YYNGEE. For this chain, trimming is 4 bases at the V end and 0 bases at the J end, and the number of junction bases without a gene match is 4. The CDR3 spans 14 residues, from the cysteine through the phenylalanine. Kept here is only the CDR3 DNA, which spans 42 bases and is read in frame from base 1. This entry is derived from a study of beta chain features in type 1 diabetes (dated by TCRdb to 2016 to 2018). Study-level background: Mean age, gender distribution, total cell number and subset yield did not differ between patients and healthy donors. A total of 90 million to 140 million sorted cells were examined across all samples, and RNA yield correlated strongly with the number of cells per subset. The study compared TCRB repertoires of sorted circulating CD4+ T cell subsets between recently diagnosed type 1 diabetes patients and matched healthy donors. Naive and central memory subsets were obtained from all 30 or so donors, but regulatory and stem cell-like memory subsets were isolated from only 8 patients and roughly 8 healthy donors.

From each donor, a single peripheral blood sample of about 110 mL on average was drawn into heparinised tubes. Using a panel that included CD45RO, CCR7, CD25, CD127, CD95 and CD27, naive, central memory, regulatory and stem cell-like memory CD4+ T cells were sorted on a BD FACSAria II. Every sorted population had a purity above 95%. Right away, PBMCs were isolated by Lymphoprep density gradient centrifugation and were stained directly, with no culture step. So that batch effects would be minimized, each experiment stained and sorted samples in pairs, pairing one healthy donor with one patient. Results the study describes overall, beyond this receptor: In all four CD4+ subsets, TCRB CDR3 length was moderately but significantly shorter in type 1 diabetes patients. Because cDNA was sequenced instead of genomic DNA, highly expressing activated cells could be over-represented, though the groups showed no difference in activation or CD3 levels. HLA sub-analyses involved small numbers of individuals, so any influence of HLA type on TCRB rearrangement remained unresolved. Naive, central memory and regulatory TCRB repertoires appeared to be more similar among patients than among healthy donors. PCR may preferentially amplify shorter templates, but because patient and control samples were amplified and corrected together, any resulting skew would affect both groups equally. At VDJ recombination sites, type 1 diabetes patients had fewer insertions and more deleted nucleotides, which implies abnormalities in thymic rearrangement.

This chain is built from TRBV9 and TRBJ2-7; TRBD1 aligns with 7 central bases. The origin of this receptor is a woman in her thirties or forties in good health. Sequences were obtained from central memory CD4+ T cells from blood. The CDR3 amino acid sequence is: CASSPQGHSYEQYF. At the DNA level, the sequence is TGTGCCAGCAGCCCACAGGGGCACTCCTACGAGCAGTACTTC.